This TCR beta chain was sequenced in a study of cytotoxic CD8 clonotypes in ibrutinib-treated CLL (dated by TCRdb to 2020 to 2022). About the full investigation: In this cohort, some 16 patients were treatment-naive and approximately twelve were relapsed/refractory, while some 18 had unmutated IGHV. Partial responses were observed in about 25 patients and complete responses in 2; after a median follow-up of around 68 months, remission was maintained in around 14 patients and progression was observed in around twelve. Cryopreserved peripheral blood mononuclear cells were obtained before treatment, at response, and at either sustained remission or disease progression. Samples at response were collected after a median of about 12 months of treatment, with a range of about 6 to 36 months. An average of roughly 270,000 productive templates and 80,000 to 95,000 productive rearrangements was obtained per sample. Longitudinal samples were obtainable from about 30% of the roughly 90 participants in the trial.

Points the paper makes about the study in general: Baseline clonality exceeded that of age-matched healthy donors and correlated strongly with circulating CD8+ T-cell counts. Clonality rose at ibrutinib response, remained stable during sustained remission, and dropped back toward baseline at progression. Lymph node repertoires were not examined, and the timing of sampling was not matched between patients in sustained remission and those whose disease progressed. Public clonotypes were rare and either shrank or stayed stable during treatment, and the rise in clonality at ibrutinib response reflected expansion of private clonotypes.

With respect to this clone: Which antigen it targets is not known. No much larger clone exists at a distance of one base, and base qualities are not known.

For TCR beta library preparation, around 2.2 micrograms of genomic DNA was extracted from cryopreserved PBMCs. High-throughput TCR beta sequencing was performed on longitudinal blood samples from CLL patients receiving ibrutinib monotherapy. The patients were enrolled in a single-center, open-label phase 2 trial of ibrutinib monotherapy. At the junction V is shortened by 0 bases and J by 8 bases, with 15 bases in between. CDR1 and CDR2 are drawn from the germline V gene: SGDLS, YYNGEE. The CDR3 contains 15 residues, cysteine and phenylalanine counted. Only the CDR3 portion is preserved as DNA: 45 bases, with reading frame beginning at the first base. On a MiSeq, deep resolution sequencing aimed for a depth between 1 in 1 million and 1 in 200,000 T cells, with each clonotype covered 10x on average. The immunoSEQ hsTCRB Kit was used to generate the TCR beta libraries. In the original analysis: Data were analyzed with ImmunoSEQ Data Assistant and ImmunoSEQ Analyzer, with V, D and J genes assigned per IMGT definitions. Clonality, with values ranging from 0 to 1, was calculated as one minus the normalized Shannon entropy of productive rearrangement frequencies. Only overrepresented clonotypes making up at least 0.05% of the repertoire of each patient were included in the public clonotype analysis. Fewer than 15 repertoires from age-matched healthy donors, obtained from immuneACCESS, served as clonality controls. TCRdb re-hosts the immuneACCESS table, in-frame sequences only. Its copies lack some clones; in the studies checked, an unresolved V gene accounts for under half of them, and the cause for the rest is not known. The D gene and trimming were derived from the DNA, and the V and J assignments and clone size from that table. In this sample the table shows around 310,000 clones, 80% of which occur a single time. The top ten clones comprise approximately 7% of the sample.

Recombination connected TRBV9 to TRBJ2-1; the D segment could be TRBD1, given 7 matching bases. This receptor was identified in a human donor with chronic lymphocytic leukemia. The sequencing used PBMCs, collected before ibrutinib treatment. The DNA sequence is TGTGCCAGCAGCGTAGAGGAGGGGGCGGTCGATGAGCAGTTCTTC. Translated, it reads CASSVEEGAVDEQFF.